These T cell receptor beta chains were read from a single sample in a study of blood T cell repertoires in COVID-19. Sequencing used immunoSEQ multiplex PCR; TCRdb keeps in-frame clones, though not all of them. Of about 220,000 clones in the sample, around 80% were seen once. The sequenced sample consisted of PBMCs or T cells enriched from blood (not recorded which). The source is a man aged 40-50 years who had recovered from COVID-19. Each CDR3 is given with its conserved first and last residue. A D gene is named only where the DNA matches it firmly. For some rows the clone size is stated as once, few or many, or as a class when expanded; others skip it.

TRBV3-1/TRBV3-2,NA,NA,TRBJ2-7,TGTGCCAGCAGCCAAAAATGGGCCGAGTCCTACGAGCAGTACTTC,CASSQKWAESYEQYF
TRBV3-1/TRBV3-2,NA,once,TRBJ1-4,TGTGCCAGCAGCCAAGTTGAAGGCGGGCTGTTTTTT,CASSQVEGGLFF
TRBV5-4,NA,NA,TRBJ1-2,TGTGCCAGCAGCTTGGGCGTACAGGCCCTTGCTGTTACCTTC,CASSLGVQALAVTF
TRBV28,NA,NA,TRBJ1-5,TGTGCCAGCATCAGGGGCACCACTCAGCCCCAGCATTTT,CASIRGTTQPQHF
TRBV2,NA,NA,TRBJ2-7,TGTGCCAGCAGTGAAGGAGGCAGCTCCTACGAGCAGTACTTC,CASSEGGSSYEQYF
TRBV9,TRBD1,NA,TRBJ2-1,TGTGCCAGCAGCGTAGTCCAGGGGGCGAGTGAGCAGTTCTTC,CASSVVQGASEQFF
TRBV15,NA,NA,TRBJ1-2,TGTGCCACCAGCAGCCCTATCAACCCCCACTATGGCTACACCTTC,CATSSPINPHYGYTF
TRBV2,TRBD1,NA,TRBJ1-2,TGTGCCAGCAGTTATCAGGGGGCGAGTGGCTATGGCTACACCTTC,CASSYQGASGYGYTF
TRBV9,TRBD2,NA,TRBJ2-1,TGTGCCAGCAGCACAGGACTAGCGGGGGGCGAGGAGCAGTTCTTC,CASSTGLAGGEEQFF
TRBV3-1/TRBV3-2,TRBD1,NA,TRBJ1-4,TGTGCCAGCAGCCTCGGGACAGGGGGTGAAAAACTGTTTTTT,CASSLGTGGEKLFF
TRBV6-1,NA,few,TRBJ1-2,TGTGCCAGCAGTGAAGTTCTTAACTATGGCTACACCTTC,CASSEVLNYGYTF
TRBV19,NA,NA,TRBJ1-4,TGTGCCAGAAAAAGAGGAAAAAGTGTTAAAGGAGAAAAACTGTTTTTT,CARKRGKSVKGEKLFF
TRBV29-1,NA,NA,TRBJ1-3,TGCAGCGTTGTTTCAGGCCACTCTGGAAACACCATATATTTT,CSVVSGHSGNTIYF
TRBV6-5,NA,NA,TRBJ2-1,TGTGCCAGCAGTTCGAACAGGGGAGGCTCCTACAATGAGCAGTTCTTC,CASSSNRGGSYNEQFF
TRBV5-6,NA,NA,TRBJ1-3,TGTGCCAGCAGCTTGGGATCTCCCCCGACAGGTTACTTTGGAAACACCATATATTTT,CASSLGSPPTGYFGNTIYF
TRBV28,TRBD1,NA,TRBJ2-7,TGTGCCAGCAGTGGATATCCACTCTCGGGACAGGGAGGGACCTACGAGCAGTACTTC,CASSGYPLSGQGGTYEQYF
TRBV24-1,TRBD1,NA,TRBJ2-7,TGTGCCACCAGTGGGGCGGGACAGGGAAGTAACGAGCAGTACTTC,CATSGAGQGSNEQYF
TRBV24-1,TRBD1,NA,TRBJ1-1,TGTGCCACCAGTGAGGGAACAGGGGGTAACACTGAAGCTTTCTTT,CATSEGTGGNTEAFF
TRBV5-6,NA,NA,TRBJ1-2,TGTGCCAGCAGCTTGAAGTATAGAGACTATGGCTACACCTTC,CASSLKYRDYGYTF
TRBV19,NA,few,TRBJ1-2,TGTGCCAGTAGTATATCGGGGATTGGTTATGGCTACACCTTC,CASSISGIGYGYTF
TRBV4-2,NA,few,TRBJ2-7,TGTGCCAGCAGCCAAGTCCCCTTGGGGGGGGGCTCCCACGAGCAGTACTTC,CASSQVPLGGGSHEQYF
TRBV6-5,NA,NA,TRBJ2-1,TGTGCCAGCAGACCAACCTTGCTAGCTGGTGAGCAGTTCTTC,CASRPTLLAGEQFF
TRBV3-1/TRBV3-2,TRBD1,NA,TRBJ1-2,TGTGCCAGCAGGGACCGGGACAGGGGGGACTATGGCTACACCTTC,CASRDRDRGDYGYTF
TRBV27,TRBD1,NA,TRBJ1-5,TGTGCCAGCAGTTTAAGGTCAGGGGGTCATCAGCCCCAGCATTTT,CASSLRSGGHQPQHF
TRBV5-1,NA,NA,TRBJ2-1,TGCGCCAGCAGCTTGTCGGACAGAGGCTACAATGAGCAGTTCTTC,CASSLSDRGYNEQFF
TRBV2,NA,NA,TRBJ2-7,TGTGCCAGCACAAGGAGTGGTGAGCAGTACTTC,CASTRSGEQYF
TRBV14,NA,NA,TRBJ2-1,TGTGCCAGCCAGGAGGGCCAGCAGCTGTACAATGAGCAGTTCTTC,CASQEGQQLYNEQFF
TRBV11-2,NA,NA,TRBJ1-1,TGTGCCAGCAGCTTAATGGGGAGGGCTTACACTGAAGCTTTCTTT,CASSLMGRAYTEAFF
TRBV18,TRBD1,NA,TRBJ1-5,TGTGCCAGCTCACCACAACAGGGGGCCAATCAGCCCCAGCATTTT,CASSPQQGANQPQHF
TRBV6-4,NA,NA,TRBJ2-7,TGTGCCAGCAGTGCCGACGGGAGCTCCTACGAGCAGTACTTC,CASSADGSSYEQYF
TRBV30,TRBD1,NA,TRBJ1-5,TGTGCCTGGAGTAGTAGCACAGGGGGGCAGCCCCAGCATTTT,CAWSSSTGGQPQHF
TRBV9,TRBD1,NA,TRBJ2-2,TGTGCCAGCAGCGTAGAGGGACAGCCCACCGGGGAGCTGTTTTTT,CASSVEGQPTGELFF
TRBV5-1,TRBD1,NA,TRBJ1-1,TGCGCCAGCAGCCCGGGCACAGGGGGGGTGAACACTGAAGCTTTCTTT,CASSPGTGGVNTEAFF
TRBV4-3,NA,NA,TRBJ2-2,TGCGCCAGCAGCCAAGACGGGTTTGGGACCGGGGAGCTGTTTTTT,CASSQDGFGTGELFF
TRBV2,NA,NA,TRBJ1-2,TGTGCCAGTCGGTGGGAGGCGGGTAATGGCTACACCTTC,CASRWEAGNGYTF
TRBV9,TRBD1,NA,TRBJ1-6,TGTGCCAGCAGCACGGGACAGGGTGGGAATTCACCCCTCCACTTT,CASSTGQGGNSPLHF
TRBV28,TRBD2,NA,TRBJ2-7,TGTGCCAGCAGTTTATCGGGGGGAGAGCAGTACTTC,CASSLSGGEQYF
TRBV7-9,TRBD2,once,TRBJ2-1,TGTGCCAGCCCTAGCGGGAGCTACAATGAGCAGTTCTTC,CASPSGSYNEQFF
TRBV7-3,NA,NA,TRBJ1-2,TGTGCCAGCAGCGCAGGGTGGGGTGCTGGTGGCTACACCTTC,CASSAGWGAGGYTF